One and the same sample provided the 19 T cell receptor beta chains below, sequenced in a study of CD8 T cells in Susac syndrome. cDNA came from roughly 0.53 to 1 ug RNA primed by random hexamers. MiXCR was run by TCRdb on the immunoSEQ multiplex PCR reads, yielding one entry per CDR3 protein. The sample holds about 120,000 distinct CDR3 sequences, 90% to 95% seen once. The sequencing sample was made of CD4+ T cells from PBMCs. The receptor source for this set is a human donor in good health.

The chain couples TRBV29-1 to TRBJ2-3, with a possible D match to TRBD1 (6 bases). The CDR3 has 17 amino acids. Germline lookup yields CDR1 SQVTM and CDR2 ANQGSEA. V was trimmed by 6 bases and J by 0 bases, leaving 22 bases between them. This chain's CDR3 is CSVGAGAVTFSTDTQYF. The CDR3 bases are TGCAGCGTCGGTGCAGGGGCAGTTACTTTTAGCACAGATACGCAGTATTTT.

This sequence joins TRBV11-2 and TRBJ2-7, with D uncertain. From germline, CDR1 is SGHAT and CDR2 FQNNGV. The CDR3 contains 12 residues. Between the trimmed V and J ends, which lost 5 bases and 4 bases, there was a span of 9 bases. CDR3 loop: CASSPQLYEQYF. The CDR3 DNA follows: TGTGCCAGCAGCCCCCAGCTTTACGAGCAGTACTTC.

The chain has TRBV29-1 and TRBJ1-2; D is perhaps TRBD1 (6 bases). The V gene lost 5 bases and the J gene lost 10 bases, with 17 bases spanning the gap. The V gene's germline CDR1 is SQVTM and CDR2 ANQGSEA. CDR3 length: 12 amino acids. CDR3 sequence reads: CSVTRGRVAYTF. Here the CDR3 DNA reads TGCAGCGTTACCAGGGGACGAGTAGCCTACACCTTC.

The rearrangement uses TRBV2 and TRBJ2-1; D is perhaps TRBD1 (6 bases). Trimming removed 7 bases from V and 2 bases from J, with 9 bases in between. Looked up from germline, CDR1 is SNHLY and CDR2 is FYNNEI. The CDR3 length is 13 residues. Here the CDR3 DNA reads TGTGCCAGCACCCGGACAGCCTACAATGAGCAGTTCTTC. This codes for CASTRTAYNEQFF.

This chain joins TRBV10-1 and TRBJ2-1, with D uncertain. Germline V gives CDR1 WNHNN, CDR2 SYGVQD (reference sequence). V was clipped by 4 bases and J by 7 bases, with 8 bases between them. The CDR3 contains 12 residues. Here the CDR3 DNA reads TGCGCCAGCAGTGTCAGAGTAAATGAGCAGTTCTTC. Protein product: CASSVRVNEQFF.

The chain uses TRBV7-2 and TRBJ2-1; 11 positions agree with TRBD2. Per the germline V gene, CDR1 is SGHTA and CDR2 is FQGNSA. The CDR3 runs 16 residues. V shed 3 bases and J 9 bases; nucleotides not matched to a gene: 10. The CDR3: CASSFSRLAGSTEQFF. The CDR3 DNA sequence: TGTGCCAGCAGCTTTTCCAGACTAGCGGGATCGACTGAGCAGTTCTTC.

This chain uses TRBV6-6 with TRBJ2-3; 14 bases are a match to TRBD2. The germline V gene encodes CDR1 MNHNY and CDR2 SVGAGI (reference sequence). The CDR3 totals 16 residues. J gave up 8 bases and V 3 bases, and 7 bases lay outside the gene matches. The DNA for the CDR3 is TGTGCCAGCAGTTATCGACTAGCGGGAGGGCCAGGTACGCAGTATTTT. As protein: CASSYRLAGGPGTQYF.

The chain recombines TRBV24-1 with TRBJ2-7, with D uncertain. V lost 0 bases and J lost 5, with 10 bases in between. This CDR3 comprises 14 residues. Germline V lookup: CDR1 KGHDR, CDR2 SFDVKD. The CDR3 nucleotides read TGTGCCACCAGTGATTTGCGTGTGGGCCACGAGCAGTACTTC. This encodes CATSDLRVGHEQYF.

This CDR3 reads CASSSEDRSEQYF. CDR3 DNA sequence: TGTGCCAGCAGTTCCGAGGACAGAAGTGAGCAGTATTTT. V is TRBV6-5 and J is TRBJ2-3, with D perhaps TRBD1 (6 bases). Germline CDR1 is MNHEY and CDR2 is SVGAGI. There are 13 residues in the CDR3. With 4 bases removed from V and 11 bases from J, the gap between germline ends came to 16 bases.

The chain joins TRBV4-2 to TRBJ2-1; 13 bases align to TRBD2. The V and J ends lost 4 bases and 5 bases, in that order; junction bases with no gene match: 2. The CDR3 is 15 amino acids. Germline values: CDR1 LGHNA, CDR2 YNFKEQ. CDR3 DNA sequence: TGTGCCAGCAGCCTCGGACTAGCGGGAGACAATGAGCAGTTCTTC. It yields the protein CASSLGLAGDNEQFF.

The chain joins TRBV29-1 to TRBJ1-4, with 10 nucleotides matching TRBD1. The germline V gene has CDR1 SQVTM and CDR2 ANQGSEA. Germline trimming cut 6 bases from V and 12 bases from J; bases unmatched to any gene: 7. This CDR3 has 12 amino acids. The CDR3 loop reads CSVSGQGVELFF. The DNA of the CDR3 is TGCAGCGTGTCCGGACAGGGGGTGGAACTGTTTTTT.

V usage is TRBV30 and J usage is TRBJ2-7; D perhaps matches TRBD2 (6 bases). Germline CDR1 is GTSNPN and CDR2 is SVGIG (reference sequence). This CDR3 region has 14 residues. The V end was cut by 2 bases, the J end by 7 bases, with 18 bases between. The CDR3 spells CAWSWGGSSGEQYF. The CDR3 region has the DNA TGTGCCTGGAGTTGGGGAGGAAGTTCGGGGGAGCAGTACTTC.

This clonotype came up once. The chain couples TRBV20-1 to TRBJ1-1; TRBD1 might be the D (6 bases). Germline lookup yields CDR1 DFQATT and CDR2 SNEGSKA (reference sequence). This CDR3 spans 15 amino acids. CDR3 DNA: TGCAGAGCCCTGGGGGGGCGCTTAATGAGGACTGAAGCTTTCTTT. This encodes CRALGGRLMRTEAFF.

V and J are TRBV7-2 and TRBJ2-5, with D maybe TRBD1 (6 bases). From germline, CDR1 is SGHTA and CDR2 FQGNSA. V lost 5 bases to trimming and J lost 5 bases, with 15 bases between them. CDR3 length equals 14 residues. CDR3 in amino acids: CASSIYRASETQYF. The CDR3 bases are TGTGCCAGCAGCATTTACAGGGCTTCTGAGACCCAGTACTTC.

The V and J genes are TRBV6-5 and TRBJ1-2; D possibly corresponds to TRBD1 (6 bases). The CDR3 has 14 residues. Trimming pared 4 bases from V and 3 bases from J, leaving 12 bases between. Germline values: CDR1 MNHEY, CDR2 SVGAGI. The CDR3 DNA sequence: TGTGCCAGCAGTTCGACCCCAGGGGACTATGGCTACACCTTC. This gives the protein CASSSTPGDYGYTF.

The CDR3 loop reads CASSLAVTYEQYF. CDR3 nucleotides: TGTGCCAGCAGTTTGGCAGTAACCTACGAGCAGTACTTC. The chain has TRBV28 and TRBJ2-7; no reliable D call. The CDR3 is made up of 13 amino acids. With 3 bases removed from V and 2 bases from J, the gap between germline ends came to 8 bases. Germline V gene sequence: CDR1 MDHEN, CDR2 SYDVKM.

The chain employs TRBV10-3 and TRBJ2-1; 11 bases line up with TRBD2. Germline values: CDR1 ENHRY, CDR2 SYGVKD. CDR3 length equals 15 residues. V lost 6 bases, J lost 6 bases, and 7 bases stayed unmatched. CDR3: CAISPGTSGSNEQFF. For the CDR3, the DNA is TGTGCCATCAGCCCCGGGACTAGCGGCTCCAATGAGCAGTTCTTC.

This clonotype was seen a single time. The chain is built from TRBV7-2 and TRBJ2-5; the match to TRBD2 covers 9 bases. J lost 6 bases, V lost 5 bases, and 7 bases had no gene match. The CDR3 loop spans 14 amino acids. Germline V lookup: CDR1 SGHTA, CDR2 FQGNSA. CDR3 in amino acids: CASSPWTSEQTQYF. CDR3 bases: TGTGCCAGCAGCCCATGGACTAGCGAGCAGACCCAGTACTTC.

The V and J genes are TRBV6-1 and TRBJ1-1, with D hard to call. Trimming took 7 bases from V and 2 from J, leaving 8 bases between them. The CDR3 covers 12 residues. The germline V gene has CDR1 MNHNS and CDR2 SASEGT. In DNA form, the CDR3 reads TGTGCCAGCACGCAGACAAACACTGAAGCTTTCTTT. As protein: CASTQTNTEAFF.